This T cell receptor beta chain was captured by sequencing in a study of tumor and adjacent non-tumor tissue in lung cancer. The study's findings and limits: Normal lung showed higher cumulative top 100 clone frequency than tumor. Patients with more diverse tumor TCRs had worse survival.

The template was RNA from unsorted bulk tissue. Germline loops: CDR1 SGHRS, CDR2 YFSETQ. The CDR3 runs 15 residues. The library came from three nested PCR rounds adapted from ARM-PCR protocols. TCRdb re-derived calls from the multiplex PCR reads in MiXCR, one entry per CDR3 protein. The table includes 76,000 or so distinct CDR3 sequences, around 70% detected once. With regard to this clonotype: Its antigen is as yet unknown. One end of the junction is discordant with germline, which a read error may explain.

Sequences were obtained from lung tumor tissue. The sequence derives from a woman between 65 and 79 years old with non-small cell lung cancer. The rearrangement joins TRBV5-1 to TRBJ1-6; D not resolved. In DNA, the CDR3 is TGCGCCAGCAGCTTGGGATACAGTGATAATCCACCCCTCCACTTT. Amino acid sequence: CASSLGYSDNPPLHF.